The text below deals with one T cell receptor beta chain. These data originate in a study of blood T cell repertoires in COVID-19. CDR1 and CDR2 from the germline V gene are KGHDR and SFDVKD. The CDR3 contains 15 residues. The V and J ends lost 4 bases and 13 bases respectively, with 22 bases between them. Measured with immunoSEQ multiplex PCR; TCRdb has only the in-frame clones, and not every one. The sample records over 55,000 clones, about 80% being singletons. The rearrangement links TRBV24-1 to TRBJ2-1; possibly TRBD1 for D (7 bases). Sequencing was done on a sample of peripheral blood. The sequence was collected from a man aged 50-59 years with COVID-19, enrolled during active disease. The CDR3 loop reads CATSDPTQQGRSQFF. In nucleotides, the CDR3 is TGTGCCACCAGTGACCCGACCCAACAGGGGAGGAGTCAGTTCTTC.